This TCR beta chain was profiled in a study of blood T cell repertoires in COVID-19. The CDR3 is made up of 15 amino acids. V trimming: 4 bases; J trimming: 5 bases; junction bases outside the gene matches: 10. Germline CDR1 SGHNT, CDR2 YYREEE (reference sequence). Original analysis: Reference gene primer amplification yielded estimated nucleated cell counts. Sequencing used immunoSEQ multiplex PCR; TCRdb keeps in-frame clones, though not all of them. V, J and clone size are those of that table, while D and trimming were read from the DNA. Among 200,000 to 250,000 clones, 80% to 90% were seen once, and the ten largest hold 3% to 4%.

The chain couples TRBV5-4 to TRBJ2-5; 8 nucleotides match TRBD1. The sample taken for sequencing was PBMCs or T cells enriched from blood (not recorded which). This TCR came from a woman aged 40 to 49 with acute COVID-19. CDR3 DNA: TGTGCCAGCAGCAGTCAGGGGGCAGGAGGGGAGACCCAGTACTTC. It is translated as CASSSQGAGGETQYF.